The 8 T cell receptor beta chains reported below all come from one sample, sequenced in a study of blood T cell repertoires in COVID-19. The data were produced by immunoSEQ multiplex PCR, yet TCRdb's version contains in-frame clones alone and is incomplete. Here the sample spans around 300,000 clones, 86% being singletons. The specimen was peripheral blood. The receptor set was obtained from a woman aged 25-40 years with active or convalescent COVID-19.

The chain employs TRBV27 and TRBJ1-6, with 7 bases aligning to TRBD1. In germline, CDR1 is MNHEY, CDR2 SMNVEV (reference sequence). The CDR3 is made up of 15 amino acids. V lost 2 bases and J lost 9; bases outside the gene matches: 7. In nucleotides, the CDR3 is TGTGCCAGCAGTTTAACCGGGACAGAGAGTTCACCCCTCCACTTT. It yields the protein CASSLTGTESSPLHF.

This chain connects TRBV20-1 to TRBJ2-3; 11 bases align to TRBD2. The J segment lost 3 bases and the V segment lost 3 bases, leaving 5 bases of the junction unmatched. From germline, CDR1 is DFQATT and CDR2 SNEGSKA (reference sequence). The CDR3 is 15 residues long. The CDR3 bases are TGCAGTGCTAGTTCTAGCGGGGGGCTGACAGATACGCAGTATTTT. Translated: CSASSSGGLTDTQYF.

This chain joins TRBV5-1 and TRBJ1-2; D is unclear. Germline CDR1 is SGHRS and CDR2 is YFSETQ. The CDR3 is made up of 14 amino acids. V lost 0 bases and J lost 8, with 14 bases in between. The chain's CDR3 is CASSLGDRGEGYTF. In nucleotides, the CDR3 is TGCGCCAGCAGCTTGGGCGACCGCGGGGAGGGCTACACCTTC.

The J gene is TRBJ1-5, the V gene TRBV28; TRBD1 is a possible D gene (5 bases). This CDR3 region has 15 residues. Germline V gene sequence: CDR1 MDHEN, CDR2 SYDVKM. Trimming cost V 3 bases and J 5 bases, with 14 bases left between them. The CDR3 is CASSFVAGFYQPQHF. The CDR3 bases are TGTGCCAGCAGTTTTGTGGCAGGGTTCTATCAGCCCCAGCATTTT.

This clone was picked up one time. CDR3 loop: CASSQDRDTEAFF. The CDR3 DNA reads as TGTGCCAGCAGCCAAGACAGGGACACTGAAGCTTTCTTT. The rearrangement joins TRBV4-2 to TRBJ1-1, with D perhaps matching TRBD1 (5 bases). CDR3 size: 13 residues. Germline loops: CDR1 LGHNA, CDR2 YNFKEQ. The V end was cut by 0 bases, the J end by 3 bases, with 5 bases between.

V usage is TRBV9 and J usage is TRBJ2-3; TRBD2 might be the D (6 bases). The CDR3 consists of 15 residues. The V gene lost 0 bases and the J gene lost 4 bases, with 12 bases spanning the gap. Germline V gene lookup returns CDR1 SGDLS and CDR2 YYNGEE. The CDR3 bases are TGTGCCAGCAGCGTAGGGAGACTAGACGCAGATACGCAGTATTTT. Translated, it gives CASSVGRLDADTQYF. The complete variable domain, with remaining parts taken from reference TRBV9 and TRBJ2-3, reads DSGVTQTPKHLITATGQRVTLRCSPRSGDLSVYWYQQSLDQGLQFLIQYYNGEERAKGNILERFSAQQFPDLHSELNLSSLELGDSALYFCASSVGRLDADTQYFGPGTRLTVL.

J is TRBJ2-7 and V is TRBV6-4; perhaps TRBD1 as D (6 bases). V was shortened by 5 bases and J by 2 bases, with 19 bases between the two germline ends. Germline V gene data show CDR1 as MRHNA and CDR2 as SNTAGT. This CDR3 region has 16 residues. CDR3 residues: CASSSPDRSGTYEQYF. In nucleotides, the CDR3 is TGTGCCAGCAGTTCCCCAGACAGGTCTGGGACCTACGAGCAGTACTTC.

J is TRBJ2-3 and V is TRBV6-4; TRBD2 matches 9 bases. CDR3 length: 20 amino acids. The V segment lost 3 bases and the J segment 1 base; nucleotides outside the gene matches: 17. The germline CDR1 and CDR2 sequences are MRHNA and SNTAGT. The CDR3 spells CASSEEEAGGFRVGTDTQYF. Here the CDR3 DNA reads TGTGCCAGCAGTGAGGAGGAAGCGGGGGGTTTTAGGGTCGGCACAGATACGCAGTATTTT.